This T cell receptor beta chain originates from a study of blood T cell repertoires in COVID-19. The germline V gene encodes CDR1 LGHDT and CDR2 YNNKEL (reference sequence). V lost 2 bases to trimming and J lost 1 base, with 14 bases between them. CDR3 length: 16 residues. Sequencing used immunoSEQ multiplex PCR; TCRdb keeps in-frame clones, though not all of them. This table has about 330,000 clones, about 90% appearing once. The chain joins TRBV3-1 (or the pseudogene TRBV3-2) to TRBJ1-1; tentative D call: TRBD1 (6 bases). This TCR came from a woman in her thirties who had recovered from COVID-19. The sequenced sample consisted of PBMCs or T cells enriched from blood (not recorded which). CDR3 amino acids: CASSQILGQTNTEAFF. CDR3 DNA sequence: TGTGCCAGCAGCCAAATATTAGGACAGACGAACACTGAAGCTTTCTTT.